One and the same sample provided the 9 T cell receptor beta chains below, sequenced in a study of patients and donors after allogeneic stem cell transplantation (dated by TCRdb to the early 2020s). The library was obtained by RT-PCR. This sample was sequenced with a NextSeq 550. TCRdb reworked the public reads: Q25 trimming with fastp, MiXCR clone assembly, productive beta chains retained. Each CDR3 protein appears once, grouped with its most common genes and DNA. Here the sample has fewer than 500,000 distinct CDR3 sequences; about a sixth occur a single time. The leading ten clones occupy 6% to 8% of the sample. What was sequenced was blood, either unsorted or a sorted T cell fraction (not recorded which). All receptors come from a human donor who was either an allogeneic HSCT recipient or a stem cell or donor lymphocyte infusion donor (not recorded which). It is not recorded whose cells these are; they may come from a transplant donor.

This clonotype was recorded many times. The rearrangement uses TRBV7-9 and TRBJ1-2; D is perhaps TRBD1 (5 bases). Trimming removed 7 bases at V and 6 bases at J, with 15 bases between. The CDR3 is 13 residues long. Germline V lookup: CDR1 SEHNR, CDR2 FQNEAQ (reference sequence). The CDR3 DNA reads as TGTGCCAGCAATCGGGGTGGGGCTAATGGCTACACCTTC. Protein product: CASNRGGANGYTF.

J is TRBJ1-1 and V is TRBV12-3 or TRBV12-4; 9 bases match TRBD1. This CDR3 is 14 amino acids long. With 6 bases clipped from V and 4 bases from J, the junction kept 6 bases outside the gene matches. The CDR3 sequence is CASSLQGAATEAFF. DNA for the CDR3: TGTGCCAGCAGCCTACAGGGGGCGGCCACTGAAGCTTTCTTT.

This clonotype was observed many times. V and J are TRBV2 and TRBJ2-1; the D gene is possibly TRBD2 (5 bases). The CDR3 is 17 residues long. Per the germline V gene, CDR1 is SNHLY and CDR2 is FYNNEI. V gave up 3 bases and J gave up 0 bases, with 15 bases separating them. The CDR3 coding sequence is TGTGCCAGCAGTGAGAGGAGAAGAGGAGGCTCCTACAATGAGCAGTTCTTC. Translated, it gives CASSERRRGGSYNEQFF.

V and J are TRBV3-1 and TRBJ2-7; D is undetermined. Trimming shortened V by 2 bases and J by 2 bases, and 13 bases separated the two germline ends. The CDR3 loop spans 15 amino acids. Germline values: CDR1 LGHDT, CDR2 YNNKEL (reference sequence). The CDR3 here is CASSQSSPGTYEQYF. The CDR3 DNA follows: TGTGCCAGCAGCCAATCAAGTCCCGGCACCTACGAGCAGTACTTC.

V gene TRBV7-2 combines with J gene TRBJ1-1; 10 nucleotides agree with TRBD1. The V gene end was trimmed by 4 bases and the J gene end by 4 bases; junction bases not matched to a gene: 6. The germline V gene encodes CDR1 SGHTA and CDR2 FQGNSA. This CDR3 is built from 15 residues. The CDR3: CASSSRGQGGTEAFF. The CDR3, as DNA: TGTGCCAGCAGCTCTCGAGGACAGGGGGGCACTGAAGCTTTCTTT.

CDR3 bases: TGTGCCAGCAAGGGACTCAATGAGCAGTTCTTC. This gives the protein CASKGLNEQFF. This sequence joins TRBV12-3 or TRBV12-4 and TRBJ2-1, with D possibly being TRBD2 (6 bases). V lost 7 bases to trimming and J lost 6 bases, with 7 bases between them. The CDR3 spans 11 residues.

This clonotype showed up just a few times. The chain is built from TRBV6-5 and TRBJ2-1; D is undetermined. Trimming shortened V by 4 bases and J by 7 bases, and 14 bases separated the two germline ends. CDR3 length equals 14 residues. Germline CDR1 and CDR2: MNHEY and SVGAGI. In DNA, the CDR3 is TGTGCCAGCAGTTTAGGCCTCTTAAGGAATGAGCAGTTCTTC. It yields the protein CASSLGLLRNEQFF.

This clonotype has only a few counts. The J gene is TRBJ2-7, the V gene TRBV18, with D possibly TRBD1 on 6 matching bases. CDR3 size: 14 residues. V was clipped by 0 bases and J by 4 bases, with 10 bases between them. CDR1 is KGHSH, CDR2 LQKENI, per germline. As DNA, the CDR3 is TGTGCCAGCTCACCACCGGGACAAAGGTACGAGCAGTACTTC. Protein sequence: CASSPPGQRYEQYF.

This clonotype was detected only a few times. The chain joins TRBV20-1 to TRBJ2-1, with TRBD2 as a possible D gene (6 bases). The V end lost 5 bases, the J end lost 0 bases, and 17 bases lay between the germline ends. CDR1 and CDR2 from the germline V gene are DFQATT and SNEGSKA (reference sequence). The length of the CDR3 is 16 residues. For the CDR3, the DNA is TGCAGTGCTCAGAAGGTCCCCGGGAGCTCCTACAATGAGCAGTTCTTC. It codes for CSAQKVPGSSYNEQFF.